This is a list of T cell receptor beta chains from one sample in a study of blood T cell repertoires in COVID-19. Only in-frame clones appear in the TCRdb table, and some are missing; sequencing was by immunoSEQ multiplex PCR. The data contain 200,000 to 250,000 clones, about 85% of them seen just once; the ten biggest clones take up just under 1%. The sample consisted of peripheral blood. These receptors all stem from a man aged 35 to 55 with acute or convalescent COVID-19. The CDR3 runs from the conserved cysteine through the conserved F or W.

j_call v_call cdr3_aa
TRBJ2-2 TRBV19 CASSMGPNTGELFF
TRBJ1-2 TRBV10-3 CAISEARGIYGYTF
TRBJ2-5 TRBV15 CATAGGVGETQYF
TRBJ2-5 TRBV14 CASSRGTGYETQYF
TRBJ1-1 TRBV18 CASSYKNTEAFF
TRBJ1-3 TRBV10-2 CASRQATGNTIYF
TRBJ2-1 TRBV4-3 CASSLRRRDSPYNEQFF
TRBJ1-5 TRBV27 CASSLGQSSNQPQHF
TRBJ1-5 TRBV30 CAWSMGQTSNQPQHF
TRBJ1-6 TRBV30 CAWRGVHRGVSYNSPLHF
TRBJ1-2 TRBV27 CASKTGLSTNYGYTF
TRBJ1-3 TRBV5-5 CASSFGGAGSGNTIYF
TRBJ1-1 TRBV30 CAWNYPSGGRGTEAFF
TRBJ2-2 TRBV19 CASSLSPGELFF
TRBJ2-5 TRBV2 CASTPEARAKRTQYF
TRBJ1-2 TRBV6-5 CASTQRSPTNYGYTF
TRBJ1-3 TRBV4-2 CASSQERRQGQFGNTIYF
TRBJ1-1 TRBV18 CASSPIRQGEAFF
TRBJ2-3 TRBV24-1 CATSVLAGSTDTQYF
TRBJ1-1 TRBV14 CASPKTGRTEAFF
TRBJ2-2 TRBV10-3 CAIKGAGVNTGELFF
TRBJ2-7 TRBV6-2/TRBV6-3 CASSYGTSGVIPSYEQYF
TRBJ1-4 TRBV7-9 CASSLFFATNEKLFF
TRBJ1-5 TRBV6-6 CASSSERDRGVQPQHF
TRBJ2-7 TRBV5-3 CARSLHRGPTYEQYF
TRBJ1-1 TRBV18 CASSGQANTEAFF
TRBJ2-3 TRBV11-2 CASSWTSGGIDTQYF
TRBJ1-3 TRBV15 CATSSGGGFSFGNTIYF
TRBJ2-2 TRBV12-5 CASGLARGQYTGELFF
TRBJ2-1 TRBV30 CAWTEGTEQFF
TRBJ2-7 TRBV5-1 CASSSLPGTYYEQYF
TRBJ2-3 TRBV2 CASSVSRATDTQYF
TRBJ1-5 TRBV30 CAWSGGAGQPQHF
TRBJ1-6 TRBV5-1 CASSFGRAGGNSPLHF
TRBJ1-5 TRBV7-9 CASSLGREGQPQHF
TRBJ1-2 TRBV7-9 CASSLGAADYGYTF
TRBJ1-2 TRBV7-3 CASSLRAGSEGYTF
TRBJ2-1 TRBV6-4 CASSAASGEYNEQFF
TRBJ2-1 TRBV5-4 CASRSAATSYNEQFF
TRBJ1-2 TRBV18 CASSPSGQGNYGYTF
TRBJ1-1 TRBV5-4 CASSLRDRVAEAFF
TRBJ1-5 TRBV6-5 CASSRRGGYQPQHF
TRBJ2-7 TRBV12-3/TRBV12-4 CASSYTGYEQYF
TRBJ1-2 TRBV2 CASSVTGGIGGYTF
TRBJ2-7 TRBV21-1 CASSKPGCKQYF
TRBJ2-3 TRBV28 CASSSRGTSTDTQYF
TRBJ2-7 TRBV30 CAWSYQGAYEQYF
TRBJ1-1 TRBV6-5 CASRRGTEAFF
TRBJ2-5 TRBV3-1/TRBV3-2 CASSSGLAGPQETQYF
TRBJ1-5 TRBV5-8 CASSLFETGDNQPQHF
TRBJ1-5 TRBV3-1/TRBV3-2 CASSPTGTDNQPQHF
TRBJ2-1 TRBV5-1 CASSLVGVDEQFF
TRBJ2-7 TRBV6-5 CASSYYKRGGSYEQYF